Listed below are T cell receptor beta chains from one sample, sequenced in a study of blood T cell repertoires in COVID-19. Libraries were prepared by immunoSEQ multiplex PCR; TCRdb keeps only in-frame clonotypes and omits some of them. This table has more than 350,000 clones, around 87% appearing once. Specimen: PBMCs or T cells enriched from blood (not recorded which). The receptor source for this set is a man aged 18 to 30 who had recovered from COVID-19. CDR3s include the opening cysteine and the closing phenylalanine or tryptophan. A D gene is named only where the DNA matches it firmly. Clone size is given for some rows only: seen once, a few or many times, or a class if the clone is expanded.

J: TRBJ1-2; D: .; length: 13; size: .; V: TRBV14; CDR3: CASSHDSNYGYTF; DNA: TGTGCCAGCAGCCATGACAGTAACTATGGCTACACCTTC
J: TRBJ1-1; D: .; length: 14; size: .; V: TRBV13; CDR3: CASSFPTGNTEAFF; DNA: TGTGCCAGCAGCTTCCCGACAGGAAACACTGAAGCTTTCTTT
J: TRBJ1-1; D: TRBD1; length: 13; size: .; V: TRBV5-4; CDR3: CASSTRGQEEAFF; DNA: TGTGCCAGCAGCACCAGGGGACAGGAAGAAGCTTTCTTT
J: TRBJ1-1; D: .; length: 13; size: once; V: TRBV12-3/TRBV12-4; CDR3: CASRPKGSTEAFF; DNA: TGTGCCAGCAGGCCCAAGGGGTCAACTGAAGCTTTCTTT
J: TRBJ1-4; D: .; length: 15; size: .; V: TRBV7-2; CDR3: CASSLPGPGGEKLFF; DNA: TGTGCCAGCAGCTTACCGGGACCTGGGGGCGAAAAACTGTTTTTT
J: TRBJ2-7; D: .; length: 16; size: .; V: TRBV3-1/TRBV3-2; CDR3: CASSRMVWGETYEQYF; DNA: TGTGCCAGCAGCCGAATGGTTTGGGGGGAAACCTACGAGCAGTACTTC
J: TRBJ1-1; D: .; length: 14; size: .; V: TRBV6-5; CDR3: CASSLQGLNTEAFF; DNA: TGTGCCAGCAGTCTGCAGGGATTGAACACTGAAGCTTTCTTT
J: TRBJ2-7; D: .; length: 11; size: few; V: TRBV19; CDR3: CASSSMYEQYF; DNA: TGTGCCAGTAGTTCCATGTACGAGCAGTACTTC
J: TRBJ1-2; D: .; length: 14; size: .; V: TRBV28; CDR3: CASSLSPRGRGYTF; DNA: TGTGCCAGCAGTTTATCCCCCCGCGGTCGGGGCTACACCTTC
J: TRBJ1-2; D: TRBD1; length: 17; size: .; V: TRBV3-1/TRBV3-2; CDR3: CASSQANNRGRIVGYTF; DNA: TGTGCCAGCAGCCAAGCTAACAACAGGGGTAGGATAGTCGGCTACACCTTC
J: TRBJ2-5; D: TRBD1; length: 15; size: .; V: TRBV10-1; CDR3: CASKTRTGGFGTQYF; DNA: TGCGCCAGCAAGACCCGGACAGGGGGCTTCGGGACCCAGTACTTC
J: TRBJ1-1; D: .; length: 13; size: .; V: TRBV6-4; CDR3: CASSQQENTEAFF; DNA: TGTGCCAGCAGTCAACAGGAAAACACTGAAGCTTTCTTT
J: TRBJ1-5; D: .; length: 12; size: .; V: TRBV6-1; CDR3: CASSEYAQPQHF; DNA: TGTGCCAGCAGTGAATATGCGCAGCCCCAGCATTTT
J: TRBJ2-7; D: TRBD2; length: 13; size: once; V: TRBV5-6; CDR3: CASSGGLESQQYF; DNA: TGTGCCAGCAGCGGCGGACTAGAGTCTCAGCAGTACTTC
J: TRBJ2-2; D: .; length: 14; size: .; V: TRBV5-1; CDR3: CASSLVGGPGELFF; DNA: TGCGCCAGCAGCTTGGTAGGGGGTCCCGGGGAGCTGTTTTTT
J: TRBJ1-2; D: TRBD1; length: 11; size: .; V: TRBV30; CDR3: CACGTGPGYTF; DNA: TGTGCCTGTGGGACAGGGCCTGGCTACACCTTC
J: TRBJ2-2; D: .; length: 13; size: .; V: TRBV6-5; CDR3: CASRPGIPGELFF; DNA: TGTGCCAGCAGGCCCGGGATCCCCGGGGAGCTGTTTTTT
J: TRBJ1-4; D: .; length: 15; size: once; V: TRBV7-9; CDR3: CASSIYTGTNEKLFF; DNA: TGTGCCAGCAGTATATACACAGGGACTAATGAAAAACTGTTTTTT
J: TRBJ2-2; D: TRBD2; length: 14; size: .; V: TRBV25-1; CDR3: CASRVGRVAGELFF; DNA: TGTGCCAGCAGAGTCGGGAGGGTGGCAGGGGAGCTGTTTTTT
J: TRBJ2-1; D: TRBD1; length: 17; size: .; V: TRBV18; CDR3: CASSPSPRDRVSDEQFF; DNA: TGTGCCAGCTCACCGTCCCCCCGGGACAGGGTTTCGGATGAGCAGTTCTTC
J: TRBJ2-3; D: TRBD2; length: 14; size: once; V: TRBV18; CDR3: CASSPWRGGDTQYF; DNA: TGTGCCAGCTCACCATGGCGGGGGGGCGATACGCAGTATTTT
J: TRBJ2-5; D: TRBD2; length: 15; size: .; V: TRBV11-2; CDR3: CASSSGLAGEETQYF; DNA: TGTGCCAGCAGCTCGGGACTAGCGGGGGAAGAGACCCAGTACTTC
J: TRBJ1-1; D: .; length: 19; size: .; V: TRBV12-2; CDR3: CASRSPNREGTGGNTEAFF; DNA: TGTGCAAGTCGCTCCCCTAATCGCGAGGGCACAGGGGGTAACACTGAAGCTTTCTTT
J: TRBJ1-3; D: TRBD1; length: 19; size: .; V: TRBV5-4; CDR3: CASSLLGTGLGGSGNTIYF; DNA: TGTGCCAGCAGCTTATTAGGGACAGGGCTTGGGGGATCTGGAAACACCATATATTTT
J: TRBJ1-6; D: TRBD1; length: 16; size: .; V: TRBV28; CDR3: CASRWGQDSYNSPLHF; DNA: TGTGCCAGCAGGTGGGGACAGGACTCCTATAATTCACCCCTCCACTTT
J: TRBJ1-1; D: .; length: 13; size: .; V: TRBV11-2; CDR3: CASSLSTGTEAFF; DNA: TGTGCCAGCAGCTTAAGTACCGGCACTGAAGCTTTCTTT
J: TRBJ2-5; D: TRBD1; length: 14; size: once; V: TRBV7-2; CDR3: CASSLQGAAETQYF; DNA: TGTGCCAGCAGCTTACAGGGGGCCGCGGAGACCCAGTACTTC
J: TRBJ1-2; D: .; length: 12; size: once; V: TRBV27; CDR3: CASSSTGRGYTF; DNA: TGTGCCAGCAGTTCTACAGGGAGAGGCTACACCTTC
J: TRBJ2-1; D: .; length: 16; size: .; V: TRBV21-1; CDR3: CASSNLPSGGQSEQFF; DNA: TGTGCCAGCAGCAACCTTCCTAGCGGGGGGCAATCTGAGCAGTTCTTC
J: TRBJ1-2; D: .; length: 14; size: once; V: TRBV6-6; CDR3: CASSYPPGEGGYTF; DNA: TGTGCCAGCAGTTATCCCCCCGGGGAGGGTGGCTACACCTTC
J: TRBJ1-1; D: .; length: 14; size: .; V: TRBV19; CDR3: CASSIAGLDTEAFF; DNA: TGTGCCAGTAGTATCGCAGGGTTAGACACTGAAGCTTTCTTT
J: TRBJ2-5; D: .; length: 13; size: .; V: TRBV16; CDR3: CASSQDRDGTQYF; DNA: TGTGCCAGCAGTCAGGACAGAGACGGGACCCAGTACTTC
J: TRBJ2-7; D: .; length: 16; size: .; V: TRBV4-1; CDR3: CASSQDPTGTTYEQYF; DNA: TGCGCCAGCAGCCAAGACCCGACAGGTACGACCTACGAGCAGTACTTC
J: TRBJ1-1; D: TRBD1; length: 16; size: .; V: TRBV7-9; CDR3: CASSLGDRALNTEAFF; DNA: TGTGCCAGCAGCTTAGGGGACAGGGCTTTGAACACTGAAGCTTTCTTT